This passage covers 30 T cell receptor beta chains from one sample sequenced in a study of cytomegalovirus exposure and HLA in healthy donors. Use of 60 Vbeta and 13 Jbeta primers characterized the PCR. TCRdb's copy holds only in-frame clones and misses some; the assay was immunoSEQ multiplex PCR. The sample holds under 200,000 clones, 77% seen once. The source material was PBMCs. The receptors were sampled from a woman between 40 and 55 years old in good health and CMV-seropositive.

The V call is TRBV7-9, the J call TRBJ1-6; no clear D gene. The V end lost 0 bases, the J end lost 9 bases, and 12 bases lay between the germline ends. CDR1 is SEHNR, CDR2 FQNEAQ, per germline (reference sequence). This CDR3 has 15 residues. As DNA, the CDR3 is TGTGCCAGCAGCTTAGCCCCGACGGGAACTTCACCCCTCCACTTT. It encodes CASSLAPTGTSPLHF.

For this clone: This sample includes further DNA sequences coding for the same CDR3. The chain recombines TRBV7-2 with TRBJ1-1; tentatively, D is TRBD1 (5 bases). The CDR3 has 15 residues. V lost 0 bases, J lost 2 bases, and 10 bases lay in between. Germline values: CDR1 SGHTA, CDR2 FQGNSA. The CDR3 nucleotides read TGTGCCAGCAGCTTAGCCGGACAATTAAACACTGAAGCTTTCTTT. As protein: CASSLAGQLNTEAFF.

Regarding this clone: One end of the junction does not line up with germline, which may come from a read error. The CDR3 is CSSSPGTEGYTF. CDR3 DNA sequence: TGTTCCAGCAGCCCCGGGACAGAGGGCTACACCTTC. J is TRBJ1-2 and V is TRBV7-9; TRBD1 aligns across 7 bases. Germline CDR1 SEHNR, CDR2 FQNEAQ (reference sequence). CDR3 size: 12 residues.

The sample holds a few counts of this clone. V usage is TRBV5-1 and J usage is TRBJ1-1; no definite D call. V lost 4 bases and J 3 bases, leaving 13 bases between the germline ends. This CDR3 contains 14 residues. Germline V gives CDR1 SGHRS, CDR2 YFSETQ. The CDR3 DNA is TGCGCCAGCAGCCTCAGCGGCGGGTACACTGAAGCTTTCTTT. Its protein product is CASSLSGGYTEAFF.

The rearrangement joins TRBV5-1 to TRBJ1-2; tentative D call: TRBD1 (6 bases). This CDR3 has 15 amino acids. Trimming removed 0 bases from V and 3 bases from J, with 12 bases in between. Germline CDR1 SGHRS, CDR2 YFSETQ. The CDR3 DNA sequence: TGCGCCAGCAGCTTGGGGGGGGGCGCTGACTATGGCTACACCTTC. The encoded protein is CASSLGGGADYGYTF.

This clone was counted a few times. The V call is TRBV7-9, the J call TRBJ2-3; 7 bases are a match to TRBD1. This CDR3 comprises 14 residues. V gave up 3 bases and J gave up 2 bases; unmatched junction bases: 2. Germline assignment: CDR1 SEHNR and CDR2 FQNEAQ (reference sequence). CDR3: CASSLTGTTDTQYF. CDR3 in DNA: TGTGCCAGCAGCTTGACAGGGACCACAGATACGCAGTATTTT.

This CDR3 is CASSFMDRDISEAFF. The CDR3 DNA reads as TGTGCCAGCAGCTTCATGGACAGGGATATTTCTGAAGCTTTCTTT. The chain links TRBV7-2 to TRBJ1-1; 8 nucleotides match TRBD1. Germline loops: CDR1 SGHTA, CDR2 FQGNSA. CDR3 length: 15 residues. J gave up 6 bases and V 3 bases, and 9 bases lay outside the gene matches.

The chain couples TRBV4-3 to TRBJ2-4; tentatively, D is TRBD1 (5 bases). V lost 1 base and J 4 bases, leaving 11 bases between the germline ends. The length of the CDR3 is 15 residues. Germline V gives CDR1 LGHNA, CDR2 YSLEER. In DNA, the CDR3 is TGCGCCAGCAGCCAAGTTCAGGACACGAAAAACATTCAGTACTTC. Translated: CASSQVQDTKNIQYF.

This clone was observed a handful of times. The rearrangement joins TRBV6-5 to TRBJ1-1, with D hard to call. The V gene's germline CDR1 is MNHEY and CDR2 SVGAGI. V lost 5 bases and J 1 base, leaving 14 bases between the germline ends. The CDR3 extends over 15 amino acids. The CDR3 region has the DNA TGTGCCAGCAGTCCCCCGAGGGTCGGGAACACTGAAGCTTTCTTT. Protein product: CASSPPRVGNTEAFF.

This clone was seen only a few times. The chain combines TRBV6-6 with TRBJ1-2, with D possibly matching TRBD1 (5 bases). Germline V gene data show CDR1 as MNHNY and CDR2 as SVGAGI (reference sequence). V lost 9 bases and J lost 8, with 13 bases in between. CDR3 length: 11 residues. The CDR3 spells CASSTAGGYTF. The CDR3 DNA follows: TGTGCCAGTTCGACAGCGGGGGGCTACACCTTC.

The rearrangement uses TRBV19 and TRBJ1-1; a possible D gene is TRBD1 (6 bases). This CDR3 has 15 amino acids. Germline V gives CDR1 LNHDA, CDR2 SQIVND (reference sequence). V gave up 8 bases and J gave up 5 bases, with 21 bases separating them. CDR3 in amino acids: CASVRGSTGLTEAFF. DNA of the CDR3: TGTGCCAGTGTCAGGGGCAGTACGGGGCTAACTGAAGCTTTCTTT.

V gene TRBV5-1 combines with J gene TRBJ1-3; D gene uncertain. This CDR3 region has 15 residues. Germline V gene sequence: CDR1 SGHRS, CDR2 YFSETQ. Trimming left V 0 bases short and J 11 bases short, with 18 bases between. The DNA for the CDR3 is TGCGCCAGCAGCTTGGATAACTTGATCCGCTCCCCCATATATTTT. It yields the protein CASSLDNLIRSPIYF.

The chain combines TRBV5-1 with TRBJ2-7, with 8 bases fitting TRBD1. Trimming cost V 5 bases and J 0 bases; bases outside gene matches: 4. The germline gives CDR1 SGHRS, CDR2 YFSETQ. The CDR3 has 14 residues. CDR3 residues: CASSSGQGSYEQYF. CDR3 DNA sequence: TGCGCCAGCAGTAGTGGACAGGGCTCCTACGAGCAGTACTTC.

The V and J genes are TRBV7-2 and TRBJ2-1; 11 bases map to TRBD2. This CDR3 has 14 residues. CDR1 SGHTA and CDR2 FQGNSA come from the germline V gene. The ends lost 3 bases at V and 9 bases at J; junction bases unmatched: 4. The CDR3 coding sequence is TGTGCCAGCAGCTTTAGCGGGGGGGCTCCTGAGCAGTTCTTC. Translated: CASSFSGGAPEQFF.

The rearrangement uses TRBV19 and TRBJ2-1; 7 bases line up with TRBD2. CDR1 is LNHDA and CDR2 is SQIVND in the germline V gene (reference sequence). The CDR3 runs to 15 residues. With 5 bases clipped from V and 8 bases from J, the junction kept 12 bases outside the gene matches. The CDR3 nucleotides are TGTGCCAGTAGTGATTCCGGGACTACCGGGGATGAGCAGTTCTTC. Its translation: CASSDSGTTGDEQFF. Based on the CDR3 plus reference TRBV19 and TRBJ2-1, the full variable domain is DGGITQSPKYLFRKEGQNVTLSCEQNLNHDAMYWYRQDPGQGLRLIYYSQIVNDFQKGDIAEGYSVSREKKESFPLTVTSAQKNPTAFYLCASSDSGTTGDEQFFGPGTRLTVL.

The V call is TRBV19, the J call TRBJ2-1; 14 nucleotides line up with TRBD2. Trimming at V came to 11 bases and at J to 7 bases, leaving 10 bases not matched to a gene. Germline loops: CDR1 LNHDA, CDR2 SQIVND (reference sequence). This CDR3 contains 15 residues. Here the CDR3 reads CAAKTSGRGQNEQFF. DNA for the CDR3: TGTGCCGCCAAGACTAGCGGGAGGGGTCAGAATGAGCAGTTCTTC.

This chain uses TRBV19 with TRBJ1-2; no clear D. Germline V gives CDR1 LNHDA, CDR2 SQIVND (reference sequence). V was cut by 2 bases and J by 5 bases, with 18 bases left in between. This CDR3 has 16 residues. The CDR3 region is CASSIINEAAGYGYTF. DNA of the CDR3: TGTGCCAGTAGTATAATTAATGAGGCGGCGGGGTATGGCTACACCTTC.

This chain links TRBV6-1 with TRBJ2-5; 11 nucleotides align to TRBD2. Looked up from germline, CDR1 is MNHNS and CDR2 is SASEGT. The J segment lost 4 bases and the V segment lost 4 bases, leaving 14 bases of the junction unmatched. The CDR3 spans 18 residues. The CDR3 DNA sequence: TGTGCCAGCAGTGCCTTAATAGCGGGAGGGCCCGACGGAGAGACCCAGTACTTC. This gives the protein CASSALIAGGPDGETQYF.

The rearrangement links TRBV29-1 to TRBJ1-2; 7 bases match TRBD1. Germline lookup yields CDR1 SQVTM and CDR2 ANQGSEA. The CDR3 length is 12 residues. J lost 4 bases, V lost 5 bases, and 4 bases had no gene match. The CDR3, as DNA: TGCAGCGTTCGGCAGGGGGGCTATGGCTACACCTTC. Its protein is CSVRQGGYGYTF.

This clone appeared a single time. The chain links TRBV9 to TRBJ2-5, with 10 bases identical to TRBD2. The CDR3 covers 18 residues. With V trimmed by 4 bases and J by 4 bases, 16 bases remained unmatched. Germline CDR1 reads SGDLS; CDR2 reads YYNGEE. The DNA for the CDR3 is TGTGCCAGCAGCAACGGACTAGCGGCAAACGCTTGGGGAGAGACCCAGTACTTC. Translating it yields CASSNGLAANAWGETQYF.

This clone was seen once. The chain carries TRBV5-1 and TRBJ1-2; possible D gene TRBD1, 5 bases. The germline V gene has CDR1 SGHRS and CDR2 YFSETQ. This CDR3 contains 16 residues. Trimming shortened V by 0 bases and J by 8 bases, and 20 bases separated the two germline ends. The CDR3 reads CASSLEAEIGDRGYTF. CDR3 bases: TGCGCCAGCAGCTTGGAGGCAGAGATAGGGGATAGGGGCTACACCTTC. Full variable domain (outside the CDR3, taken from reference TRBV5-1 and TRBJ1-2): KAGVTQTPRYLIKTRGQQVTLSCSPISGHRSVSWYQQTPGQGLQFLFEYFSETQRNKGNFPGRFSGRQFSNSRSEMNVSTLELGDSALYLCASSLEAEIGDRGYTFGSGTRLTVV.

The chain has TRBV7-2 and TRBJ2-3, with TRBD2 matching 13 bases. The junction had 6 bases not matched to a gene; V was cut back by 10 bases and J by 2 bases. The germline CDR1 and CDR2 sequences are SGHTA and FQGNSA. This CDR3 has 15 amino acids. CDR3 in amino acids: CAITGTSGATDTQYF. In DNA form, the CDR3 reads TGTGCCATCACCGGGACTAGCGGGGCCACAGATACGCAGTATTTT.

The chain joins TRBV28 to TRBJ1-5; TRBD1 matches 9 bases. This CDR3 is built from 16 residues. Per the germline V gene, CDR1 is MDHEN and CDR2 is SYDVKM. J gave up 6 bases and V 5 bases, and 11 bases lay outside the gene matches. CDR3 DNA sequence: TGTGCCAGCAGTCCCCCGGGACAGGGAATGGGTCAGCCCCAGCATTTT. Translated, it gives CASSPPGQGMGQPQHF.

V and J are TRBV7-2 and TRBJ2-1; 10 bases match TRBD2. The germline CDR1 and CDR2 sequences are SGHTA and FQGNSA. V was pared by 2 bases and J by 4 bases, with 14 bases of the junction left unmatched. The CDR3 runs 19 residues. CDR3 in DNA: TGTGCCAGCAGCTTACTAGCGGGAGCTTTTATAAAAATATACAATGAGCAGTTCTTC. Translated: CASSLLAGAFIKIYNEQFF.

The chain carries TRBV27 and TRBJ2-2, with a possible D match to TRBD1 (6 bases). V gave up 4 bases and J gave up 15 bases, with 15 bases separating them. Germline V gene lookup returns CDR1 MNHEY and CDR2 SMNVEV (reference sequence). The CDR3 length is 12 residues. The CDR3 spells CASSYSGTTLFF. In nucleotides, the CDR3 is TGTGCCAGCAGTTACTCCGGGACAACGTTGTTTTTT.

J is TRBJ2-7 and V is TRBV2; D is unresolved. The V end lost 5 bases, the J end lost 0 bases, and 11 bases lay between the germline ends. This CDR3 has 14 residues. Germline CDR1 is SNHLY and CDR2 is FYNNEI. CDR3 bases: TGTGCCAGCAGTCTCCGGGTCCGCTCCTACGAGCAGTACTTC. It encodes CASSLRVRSYEQYF.

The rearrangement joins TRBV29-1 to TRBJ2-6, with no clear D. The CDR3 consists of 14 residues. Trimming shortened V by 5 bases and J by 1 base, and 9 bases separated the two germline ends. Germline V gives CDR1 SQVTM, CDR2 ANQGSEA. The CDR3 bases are TGCAGCGTTTCCCGTGCGTCTGGGGCCAACGTCCTGACTTTC. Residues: CSVSRASGANVLTF.

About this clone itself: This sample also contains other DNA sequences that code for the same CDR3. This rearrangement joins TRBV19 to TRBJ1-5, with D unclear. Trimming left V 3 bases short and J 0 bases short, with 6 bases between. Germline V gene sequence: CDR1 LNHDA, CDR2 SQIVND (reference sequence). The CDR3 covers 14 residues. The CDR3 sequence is CASSIADSNQPQHF. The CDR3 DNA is TGTGCCAGTAGTATTGCAGATAGCAATCAGCCCCAGCATTTT.

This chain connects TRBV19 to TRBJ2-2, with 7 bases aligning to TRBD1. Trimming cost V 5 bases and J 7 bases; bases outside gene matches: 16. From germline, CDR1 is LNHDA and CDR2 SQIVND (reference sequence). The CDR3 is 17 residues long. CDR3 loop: CASSPLLFDRAGGELFF. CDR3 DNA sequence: TGTGCCAGTAGTCCCCTACTATTCGACAGGGCCGGCGGGGAGCTGTTTTTT.

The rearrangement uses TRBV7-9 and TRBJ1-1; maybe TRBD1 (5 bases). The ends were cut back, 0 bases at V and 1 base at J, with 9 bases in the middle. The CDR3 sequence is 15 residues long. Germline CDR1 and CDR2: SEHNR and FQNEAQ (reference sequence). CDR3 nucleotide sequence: TGTGCCAGCAGCTTAGCGAAAGGGGCGAACACTGAAGCTTTCTTT. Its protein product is CASSLAKGANTEAFF.